This T cell receptor (beta chain) was documented in a study of blood T cells in healthy people across ages. For the study at large: About one barcoded beta molecule per two T cells was captured by template switching.

Germline loops: CDR1 SEHNR, CDR2 FQNEAQ (reference sequence). CDR3 length: 15 residues. V lost 7 bases to trimming and J lost 0 bases, with 12 bases between them. Overall study results and limits: Donor CMV infection status was unknown, possibly confounding age-related changes in expanded clonotypes.

This clonotype showed up just once. The antigen remains unidentified. About 10 milliliters was the volume of peripheral blood drawn from each donor. PCR was performed a second time for roughly 7 to 12 cycles using a sample-barcoded 5' primer and a J-beta primer mix. All cDNA molecules were each tagged by a template-switch adaptor with 12 random nucleotides. MiXCR, applied by TCRdb to the 5' RACE reads, yields one record per CDR3 protein. The sample has 1 million or so distinct CDR3 sequences, 35% to 55% seen once. The source of this sequence is a woman aged 60-75 years in good health. Sequences were obtained from blood. This chain uses TRBV7-9 with TRBJ1-4; D ambiguous. In nucleotides, the CDR3 is TGTGCCAGCATTTCCCCCGGGGCAACTAATGAAAAACTGTTTTTT. Its translation: CASISPGATNEKLFF.